These 17 T cell receptor beta chains originate from one sample sequenced in a study of human T cells and chemical hapten exposure (dated by TCRdb to about 2021). The time point label corresponds to: patch test 1, 2 weeks after DPC sensitization. This specimen's treatment or condition label, per the study, means: therapeutic diphenylcyclopropenone sensitization with weekly scalp DPC. The library was obtained by RACE. Sequenced using a NextSeq 500. TCRdb applied fastp at Q25 and MiXCR to the public reads, then kept only in-frame beta chains. Every CDR3 protein is listed once, alongside the most common genes and DNA of its rows. The sample table contains roughly 86,000 distinct CDR3 sequences; only one count was recorded for about 10% of them. The ten largest make up 2.2% of the sample. This sample comprised whole blood, obtained in connection with sensitization to the hapten diphenylcyclopropenone (DPC). These receptors were obtained from a man aged 40-50 years with alopecia areata. Some clones in this sample may be carry-over from other donors' samples.

This clonotype has more than one count but fewer than ten. The rearrangement joins TRBV28 to TRBJ1-5; weak D call: TRBD1 (5 bases). The V gene's germline CDR1 is MDHEN and CDR2 SYDVKM. V was clipped by 2 bases and J by 0 bases, with 14 bases between them. There are 17 residues in the CDR3. CDR3 loop: CASSLTRQYYSNQPQHF. The CDR3 DNA sequence: TGTGCCAGCAGTTTAACCCGACAGTATTATAGCAATCAGCCCCAGCATTTT.

This chain connects TRBV9 to TRBJ2-5; D may be TRBD2 (6 bases). CDR3 length equals 14 residues. The V end lost 2 bases, the J end lost 2 bases, and 10 bases lay between the germline ends. Germline lookup yields CDR1 SGDLS and CDR2 YYNGEE. CDR3 residues: CASSVSGVQETQYF. The CDR3 DNA reads TGTGCCAGCAGCGTTAGCGGAGTTCAAGAGACCCAGTACTTC.

The table lists this clonotype with a few counts. The chain has TRBV6-2 or TRBV6-3 and TRBJ1-5; D is undetermined. Trimming took off 6 bases at V and 0 bases at J, with 6 bases between the two ends. The CDR3 has 13 amino acids. The V gene's germline CDR1 is MNHEY and CDR2 SVGEGT. CDR3 sequence reads: CASRQNSNQPQHF. The CDR3 DNA sequence: TGTGCCAGCAGACAGAATAGCAATCAGCCCCAGCATTTT.

This clonotype was counted a few times. Just one base apart from a much larger clone, this may be a read error. J is TRBJ2-2 and V is TRBV24-1, with D possibly being TRBD1 (5 bases). Germline CDR1 and CDR2: KGHDR and SFDVKD. Trimming cost V 12 bases and J 1 base, with 14 bases left between them. The CDR3 has 14 amino acids. CDR3 in DNA: TGTGCCGTGGGGCAGAGACAGAACACCGGGGAGCTGTTTTTT. It specifies CAVGQRQNTGELFF.

This clonotype was seen many times. This chain joins TRBV12-3 or TRBV12-4 and TRBJ1-1; D remains ambiguous. The CDR3 length is 15 residues. With 2 bases removed from V and 3 bases from J, the gap between germline ends came to 13 bases. CDR3 DNA sequence: TGTGCCAGCAGTTTAACCCCCATAGGTTACACTGAAGCTTTCTTT. This gives the protein CASSLTPIGYTEAFF.

In this sample, this clonotype turned up many times. V gene TRBV29-1 combines with J gene TRBJ2-3, with 8 bases that match TRBD1. The germline V gene has CDR1 SQVTM and CDR2 ANQGSEA. Germline trimming cut 8 bases from V and 4 bases from J; bases unmatched to any gene: 8. The CDR3 is 13 amino acids. The CDR3 loop reads CSCRTGSADTQYF. For the CDR3, the DNA is TGCAGCTGCAGGACAGGGTCGGCAGATACGCAGTATTTT.

This clonotype was observed many times. The chain employs TRBV7-9 and TRBJ2-1; 10 bases map to TRBD2. The CDR3 has 16 amino acids. In germline, CDR1 is SEHNR, CDR2 FQNEAQ (reference sequence). Germline trimming cut 2 bases from V and 6 bases from J; bases unmatched to any gene: 7. CDR3 nucleotides: TGTGCCAGCAGCTTATATAGCGGGGGGCCAATCAATGAGCAGTTCTTC. Translated: CASSLYSGGPINEQFF.

The chain uses TRBV28 and TRBJ2-3; D may be TRBD2 (7 bases). Germline-derived CDR1 and CDR2 are MDHEN and SYDVKM. V was cut by 11 bases and J by 4 bases, with 19 bases left in between. The CDR3 length is 14 residues. The CDR3 bases are TGTGCCGGGGGGGCAGGGAAGAGGGCAGATACGCAGTATTTT. Protein: CAGGAGKRADTQYF.

This clonotype occurred many times. The CDR3, as DNA: TGTGCCAGCAGCTTAAAGACGAATTCACCCCTCCACTTT. Translation: CASSLKTNSPLHF. The rearrangement uses TRBV7-2 and TRBJ1-6; D remains unclear. The CDR3 runs to 13 residues. Germline-derived CDR1 and CDR2 are SGHTA and FQGNSA. V dropped 2 bases and J dropped 7 bases, with 6 bases sitting between them.

This clonotype turned up a few times. CDR3 region: CASSLTGVNTGELFF. DNA for the CDR3: TGTGCCAGCAGCCTGACAGGGGTTAACACCGGGGAGCTGTTTTTT. V is TRBV7-9 and J is TRBJ2-2, with 8 nucleotides matching TRBD1. This CDR3 contains 15 residues. Germline V gives CDR1 SEHNR, CDR2 FQNEAQ (reference sequence). V lost 5 bases, J lost 2 bases, and 4 bases stayed unmatched. The variable domain in full, with the rest retrieved from reference TRBV7-9 and TRBJ2-2, is DTGVSQNPRHKITKRGQNVTFRCDPISEHNRLYWYRQTLGQGPEFLTYFQNEAQLEKSRLLSDRFSAERPKGSFSTLEIQRTEQGDSAMYLCASSLTGVNTGELFFGEGSRLTVL.

The rearrangement joins TRBV7-6 to TRBJ2-1; the D gene could be TRBD1 or TRBD2 (6 bases each). CDR3 length equals 15 residues. Germline V gene lookup returns CDR1 SGHVS and CDR2 FNYEAQ. V dropped 5 bases and J dropped 5 bases, with 16 bases sitting between them. CDR3 sequence reads: CASSPGGGPNNEQFF. CDR3 DNA: TGTGCCAGCAGCCCCGGAGGGGGGCCCAACAATGAGCAGTTCTTC. Full variable domain (outside the CDR3, taken from reference TRBV7-6 and TRBJ2-1): GAGVSQSPRYKVTKRGQDVALRCDPISGHVSLYWYRQALGQGPEFLTYFNYEAQQDKSGLPNDRFSAERPEGSISTLTIQRTEQRDSAMYRCASSPGGGPNNEQFFGPGTRLTVL.

This clonotype was seen a few times. The chain combines TRBV27 with TRBJ1-1; D not resolved. Trimming stripped 6 bases from V and 1 base from J, with 9 bases between. Germline V gives CDR1 MNHEY, CDR2 SMNVEV (reference sequence). The CDR3 is 13 residues long. CDR3 loop: CASRSDANTEAFF. Written as DNA, the CDR3 is TGTGCCAGCAGGAGCGACGCGAACACTGAAGCTTTCTTT.

This chain joins TRBV19 and TRBJ1-5, with unresolved D. Per the germline V gene, CDR1 is LNHDA and CDR2 is SQIVND (reference sequence). Between the trimmed V and J ends, which lost 6 bases and 0 bases, there was a span of 12 bases. The CDR3 is made up of 15 amino acids. As DNA, the CDR3 is TGTGCCAGTAGGTCAGGCTCGGGTAGCAATCAGCCCCAGCATTTT. It yields the protein CASRSGSGSNQPQHF.

This clonotype has more than one count but fewer than ten. The chain has TRBV20-1 and TRBJ2-7; D gene uncertain. The germline gives CDR1 DFQATT, CDR2 SNEGSKA (reference sequence). This CDR3 has 13 amino acids. V gave up 1 base and J gave up 3 bases, with 10 bases separating them. CDR3 sequence reads: CSARGYPGYEQYF. The CDR3 DNA follows: TGCAGTGCTAGAGGGTACCCGGGCTACGAGCAGTACTTC.

This clonotype was found a few times. This chain uses TRBV7-2 with TRBJ2-3; D possibly corresponds to TRBD2 (6 bases). V was trimmed by 4 bases and J by 0 bases, leaving 11 bases between them. Germline CDR1 SGHTA, CDR2 FQGNSA. This CDR3 contains 15 residues. CDR3 nucleotide sequence: TGTGCCAGCAGCTACCGGGGGTTCAGCACAGATACGCAGTATTTT. Its protein is CASSYRGFSTDTQYF.

This chain uses TRBV6-2 or TRBV6-3 with TRBJ1-5; D ambiguous. Germline values: CDR1 MNHEY, CDR2 SVGEGT. Trimming pared 2 bases from V and 3 bases from J, leaving 14 bases between. CDR3 length equals 16 residues. CDR3 nucleotide sequence: TGTGCCAGCAGTTACCCTATCGACCCGAACAATCAGCCCCAGCATTTT. Translation: CASSYPIDPNNQPQHF.

This clonotype was detected a few times. The chain recombines TRBV24-1 with TRBJ2-1; no reliable D call. The CDR3 sequence is 15 residues long. From germline, CDR1 is KGHDR and CDR2 SFDVKD. The V end was cut by 6 bases, the J end by 6 bases, with 17 bases between. CDR3 coding DNA: TGTGCCACCAGTCTGTCCGGGCTCCTCCCCAATGAGCAGTTCTTC. It codes for CATSLSGLLPNEQFF.